This is a list of T cell receptor beta chains from one sample in a study of blood T cell repertoires in COVID-19. TCRdb's copy holds only in-frame clones and misses some; the assay was immunoSEQ multiplex PCR. Among approximately 130,000 clones listed, 80% to 90% were seen once. Sequenced material: peripheral blood. The receptors here all came from a human donor in a cohort sampled during active COVID-19. The CDR3 runs from the conserved cysteine through the conserved F or W. Each record gives: CDR3 protein, CDR3 DNA, D gene, J gene, CDR3 length, V gene, clone size. A D gene is named only where the DNA matches it firmly. Rows give clone size only sometimes, using once, few, many, or a class for an expanded clone.

CDR3aa: CASSLSAGGEQFF
CDR3nt: TGTGCCAGCAGCTTGTCGGCGGGGGGTGAGCAGTTCTTC
d_gene: TRBD2
j_gene: TRBJ2-1
len: 13
v_gene: TRBV5-6
abundance: NA

CDR3aa: CASSAGANYGYTF
CDR3nt: TGTGCCAGCAGCGCCGGAGCTAACTATGGCTACACCTTC
d_gene: NA
j_gene: TRBJ1-2
len: 13
v_gene: TRBV7-6
abundance: few

CDR3aa: CASGPSYNEKLFF
CDR3nt: TGTGCCAGCGGTCCGAGTTACAATGAAAAACTGTTTTTT
d_gene: NA
j_gene: TRBJ1-4
len: 13
v_gene: TRBV6-5
abundance: NA

CDR3aa: CASSYSEGQRMYGYTF
CDR3nt: TGTGCCAGCAGTTACTCAGAGGGACAGCGGATGTATGGCTACACCTTC
d_gene: TRBD1
j_gene: TRBJ1-2
len: 16
v_gene: TRBV6-2/TRBV6-3
abundance: NA

CDR3aa: CASSLALAGVYEQYF
CDR3nt: TGCGCCAGCAGCTTGGCACTAGCGGGGGTTTACGAGCAGTACTTC
d_gene: TRBD2
j_gene: TRBJ2-7
len: 15
v_gene: TRBV5-1
abundance: NA

CDR3aa: CASSPGLDRELGGKLFF
CDR3nt: TGTGCCAGCTCACCCGGATTGGACAGGGAACTAGGCGGAAAACTGTTTTTT
d_gene: TRBD1
j_gene: TRBJ1-4
len: 17
v_gene: TRBV18
abundance: few

CDR3aa: CASSFPSSEQYF
CDR3nt: TGCGCCAGCAGCTTTCCTAGTAGCGAGCAGTACTTC
d_gene: NA
j_gene: TRBJ2-7
len: 12
v_gene: TRBV5-1
abundance: NA

CDR3aa: CASSRRTGEGTEAFF
CDR3nt: TGCGCCAGCAGCCGGAGGACAGGGGAGGGCACTGAAGCTTTCTTT
d_gene: TRBD1
j_gene: TRBJ1-1
len: 15
v_gene: TRBV4-1
abundance: NA

CDR3aa: CASSFRGPLAGGTDTQYF
CDR3nt: TGTGCCAGCAGCTTCCGTGGGCCCTTAGCGGGGGGCACAGATACGCAGTATTTT
d_gene: TRBD2
j_gene: TRBJ2-3
len: 18
v_gene: TRBV7-9
abundance: few

CDR3aa: CASTRQPSSGNTIYF
CDR3nt: TGTGCCAGCACACGACAGCCAAGCTCTGGAAACACCATATATTTT
d_gene: NA
j_gene: TRBJ1-3
len: 15
v_gene: TRBV2
abundance: once

CDR3aa: CASSLVGEGGREKLFF
CDR3nt: TGTGCCAGCAGCTTAGTGGGGGAAGGGGGTAGAGAAAAACTGTTTTTT
d_gene: NA
j_gene: TRBJ1-4
len: 16
v_gene: TRBV7-2
abundance: NA

CDR3aa: CAWVQGFSEAFF
CDR3nt: TGTGCCTGGGTACAGGGGTTCTCTGAAGCTTTCTTT
d_gene: TRBD1
j_gene: TRBJ1-1
len: 12
v_gene: TRBV30
abundance: NA

CDR3aa: CASSSRRTSGGADTQYF
CDR3nt: TGTGCCAGCAGCTCTCGGCGGACTAGCGGGGGGGCAGATACGCAGTATTTT
d_gene: TRBD2
j_gene: TRBJ2-3
len: 17
v_gene: TRBV7-9
abundance: NA

CDR3aa: CASSVRGETQYF
CDR3nt: TGTGCCAGCAGCGTAAGGGGAGAGACCCAGTACTTC
d_gene: NA
j_gene: TRBJ2-5
len: 12
v_gene: TRBV9
abundance: NA

CDR3aa: CASSLIPTPTGNEKLFF
CDR3nt: TGTGCCAGCAGCTTAATCCCCACCCCGACGGGTAATGAAAAACTGTTTTTT
d_gene: NA
j_gene: TRBJ1-4
len: 17
v_gene: TRBV7-8
abundance: NA

CDR3aa: CASSYSATKYGYTF
CDR3nt: TGTGCCAGCAGTTACTCTGCTACGAAATATGGCTACACCTTC
d_gene: NA
j_gene: TRBJ1-2
len: 14
v_gene: TRBV6-5
abundance: NA

CDR3aa: CASSYHVLNGGSFDTQYF
CDR3nt: TGTGCCAGCAGTTATCACGTGCTCAACGGGGGGTCGTTTGATACGCAGTATTTT
d_gene: TRBD2
j_gene: TRBJ2-3
len: 18
v_gene: TRBV28
abundance: NA

CDR3aa: CASTEEYGKYEQYF
CDR3nt: TGTGCCAGCACCGAAGAATACGGGAAGTACGAGCAGTACTTC
d_gene: NA
j_gene: TRBJ2-7
len: 14
v_gene: TRBV2
abundance: NA

CDR3aa: CASSQVEDAITDTQYF
CDR3nt: TGCGCCAGCAGCCAAGTGGAGGACGCCATCACAGATACGCAGTATTTT
d_gene: NA
j_gene: TRBJ2-3
len: 16
v_gene: TRBV4-1
abundance: NA

CDR3aa: CASRVDRGDTEAFF
CDR3nt: TGTGCCAGCAGGGTGGACAGGGGAGACACTGAAGCTTTCTTT
d_gene: TRBD1
j_gene: TRBJ1-1
len: 14
v_gene: TRBV6-5
abundance: few

CDR3aa: CASKSGGSYEQYF
CDR3nt: TGTGCCAGCAAAAGCGGAGGATCCTACGAGCAGTACTTC
d_gene: NA
j_gene: TRBJ2-7
len: 13
v_gene: TRBV2
abundance: NA

CDR3aa: CASSVSGGVNQPQHF
CDR3nt: TGCGCCAGCAGCGTCTCGGGAGGGGTCAATCAGCCCCAGCATTTT
d_gene: NA
j_gene: TRBJ1-5
len: 15
v_gene: TRBV5-1
abundance: NA

CDR3aa: CSASWQGRNTEAFF
CDR3nt: TGCAGTGCTAGTTGGCAGGGTAGGAACACTGAAGCTTTCTTT
d_gene: NA
j_gene: TRBJ1-1
len: 14
v_gene: TRBV20-1
abundance: NA

CDR3aa: CASSYGTPYSDEQFF
CDR3nt: TGTGCCAGCAGTTACGGGACTCCCTATTCCGATGAGCAGTTCTTC
d_gene: NA
j_gene: TRBJ2-1
len: 15
v_gene: TRBV6-2/TRBV6-3
abundance: once

CDR3aa: CASSLSPESSYNEQFF
CDR3nt: TGTGCCAGCAGTTTATCGCCGGAGAGCTCCTACAATGAGCAGTTCTTC
d_gene: NA
j_gene: TRBJ2-1
len: 16
v_gene: TRBV27
abundance: NA

CDR3aa: CAISEGRGNYEQYF
CDR3nt: TGTGCCATCAGTGAAGGCAGGGGTAACTACGAGCAGTACTTC
d_gene: NA
j_gene: TRBJ2-7
len: 14
v_gene: TRBV10-3
abundance: NA

CDR3aa: CASSYNRGMNTEAFF
CDR3nt: TGTGCCAGCAGCTACAACAGGGGTATGAACACTGAAGCTTTCTTT
d_gene: TRBD1
j_gene: TRBJ1-1
len: 15
v_gene: TRBV7-8
abundance: NA

CDR3aa: CASSYGLAGATGELFF
CDR3nt: TGTGCCAGCAGTTACGGCTTAGCGGGAGCCACCGGTGAGCTGTTTTTT
d_gene: TRBD2
j_gene: TRBJ2-2
len: 16
v_gene: TRBV6-6
abundance: NA

CDR3aa: CASSLGTGVDQPQHF
CDR3nt: TGTGCCAGCAGCTTAGGGACAGGGGTTGATCAGCCCCAGCATTTT
d_gene: TRBD1
j_gene: TRBJ1-5
len: 15
v_gene: TRBV11-2
abundance: NA

CDR3aa: CASSLPPGQGGGELFF
CDR3nt: TGCGCCAGCAGCTTGCCGCCGGGACAGGGGGGCGGGGAGCTGTTTTTT
d_gene: TRBD1
j_gene: TRBJ2-2
len: 16
v_gene: TRBV5-1
abundance: NA

CDR3aa: CASRVGSYNEQFF
CDR3nt: TGTGCCAGTAGGGTCGGGTCCTACAATGAGCAGTTCTTC
d_gene: NA
j_gene: TRBJ2-1
len: 13
v_gene: TRBV19
abundance: NA

CDR3aa: CASSQDRQGALHYGYTF
CDR3nt: TGTGCCAGCAGCCAAGATCGGCAGGGGGCTTTGCACTATGGCTACACCTTC
d_gene: TRBD1
j_gene: TRBJ1-2
len: 17
v_gene: TRBV3-1/TRBV3-2
abundance: once

CDR3aa: CAIRNTGTKTGNTIYF
CDR3nt: TGTGCCATCAGAAACACCGGGACAAAGACTGGAAACACCATATATTTT
d_gene: NA
j_gene: TRBJ1-3
len: 16
v_gene: TRBV10-3
abundance: NA

CDR3aa: CASSPPSSRTYGYTF
CDR3nt: TGTGCCAGCTCACCACCATCTTCCAGAACGTATGGCTACACCTTC
d_gene: NA
j_gene: TRBJ1-2
len: 15
v_gene: TRBV18
abundance: NA

CDR3aa: CASRTGHSGNTIYF
CDR3nt: TGTGCCAGCAGGACAGGGCACTCTGGAAACACCATATATTTT
d_gene: TRBD1
j_gene: TRBJ1-3
len: 14
v_gene: TRBV2
abundance: NA

CDR3aa: CASSLGRVDGYTF
CDR3nt: TGTGCCAGCAGCTTAGGCAGGGTCGATGGCTACACCTTC
d_gene: NA
j_gene: TRBJ1-2
len: 13
v_gene: TRBV7-9
abundance: NA

CDR3aa: CAISDGGGLLAKNIQYF
CDR3nt: TGTGCCATCAGTGACGGCGGAGGTCTACTAGCCAAAAACATTCAGTACTTC
d_gene: NA
j_gene: TRBJ2-4
len: 17
v_gene: TRBV10-3
abundance: NA

CDR3aa: CAISETNTGELFF
CDR3nt: TGTGCCATCAGCGAAACAAACACCGGGGAGCTGTTTTTT
d_gene: NA
j_gene: TRBJ2-2
len: 13
v_gene: TRBV10-3
abundance: NA

CDR3aa: CASSQRGGGDKETQYF
CDR3nt: TGTGCCAGCAGCCAAAGGGGCGGGGGGGATAAAGAGACCCAGTACTTC
d_gene: TRBD2
j_gene: TRBJ2-5
len: 16
v_gene: TRBV3-1/TRBV3-2
abundance: NA

CDR3aa: CASRWGGSGNTIYF
CDR3nt: TGTGCCAGCAGGTGGGGGGGCTCTGGAAACACCATATATTTT
d_gene: NA
j_gene: TRBJ1-3
len: 14
v_gene: TRBV7-8
abundance: NA

CDR3aa: CASSPYPGGTYNEQFF
CDR3nt: TGTGCCAGCTCACCTTACCCGGGGGGGACTTACAATGAGCAGTTCTTC
d_gene: TRBD2
j_gene: TRBJ2-1
len: 16
v_gene: TRBV18
abundance: NA

CDR3aa: CASSYSEKNGQYF
CDR3nt: TGCGCCAGCAGCTACTCGGAGAAGAACGGGCAGTACTTC
d_gene: NA
j_gene: TRBJ2-7
len: 13
v_gene: TRBV5-1
abundance: NA

CDR3aa: CASSFLIRGGYEQYF
CDR3nt: TGTGCCAGCAGTTTCCTGATTCGGGGTGGTTACGAGCAGTACTTC
d_gene: NA
j_gene: TRBJ2-7
len: 15
v_gene: TRBV28
abundance: NA

CDR3aa: CSESAGSTDTQYF
CDR3nt: TGCAGCGAGTCGGCGGGAAGCACAGATACGCAGTATTTT
d_gene: NA
j_gene: TRBJ2-3
len: 13
v_gene: TRBV29-1
abundance: NA

CDR3aa: CASSPQGMIYEQHF
CDR3nt: TGTGCCAGCAGTCCACAGGGTATGATTTACGAGCAGCACTTC
d_gene: NA
j_gene: TRBJ2-7
len: 14
v_gene: TRBV2
abundance: NA

CDR3aa: CASKRTGATYEQYF
CDR3nt: TGTGCCAGTAAGAGGACAGGGGCGACCTACGAGCAGTACTTC
d_gene: TRBD1
j_gene: TRBJ2-7
len: 14
v_gene: TRBV19
abundance: NA

CDR3aa: CASSIDKTGGGSNYGYTF
CDR3nt: TGTGCCAGTAGTATAGACAAGACAGGGGGAGGATCAAACTATGGCTACACCTTC
d_gene: TRBD1
j_gene: TRBJ1-2
len: 18
v_gene: TRBV19
abundance: NA

CDR3aa: CSARGGYGYTF
CDR3nt: TGCAGTGCTAGGGGAGGGTACGGCTACACCTTC
d_gene: NA
j_gene: TRBJ1-2
len: 11
v_gene: TRBV20-1
abundance: NA

CDR3aa: CASSLITGGEQYF
CDR3nt: TGTGCCAGCAGCCTCATCACCGGGGGCGAGCAGTACTTC
d_gene: NA
j_gene: TRBJ2-7
len: 13
v_gene: TRBV6-5
abundance: few

CDR3aa: CASVLAGSDTQYF
CDR3nt: TGTGCCAGCGTTCTAGCGGGGTCAGATACGCAGTATTTT
d_gene: TRBD2
j_gene: TRBJ2-3
len: 13
v_gene: TRBV3-1/TRBV3-2
abundance: NA

CDR3aa: CASSPLAGGRHEQFF
CDR3nt: TGTGCCAGTAGCCCTCTAGCGGGGGGGCGGCATGAGCAGTTCTTC
d_gene: TRBD2
j_gene: TRBJ2-1
len: 15
v_gene: TRBV19
abundance: once

CDR3aa: CASSEPGRELPQFF
CDR3nt: TGTGCCAGCAGTGAACCCGGGAGGGAATTACCACAGTTCTTC
d_gene: TRBD2
j_gene: TRBJ2-1
len: 14
v_gene: TRBV6-1
abundance: NA

CDR3aa: CASSNRVGRTEAFF
CDR3nt: TGTGCCAGCAGCAACCGGGTGGGGCGGACTGAAGCTTTCTTT
d_gene: NA
j_gene: TRBJ1-1
len: 14
v_gene: TRBV5-4
abundance: NA

CDR3aa: CASSQSGTGRPYEQYF
CDR3nt: TGCGCCAGCAGCCAATCCGGGACAGGAAGACCATACGAGCAGTACTTC
d_gene: TRBD1
j_gene: TRBJ2-7
len: 16
v_gene: TRBV5-1
abundance: few

CDR3aa: CASTYVEAGTQHF
CDR3nt: TGTGCCAGCACCTACGTTGAGGCAGGGACCCAGCATTTT
d_gene: NA
j_gene: TRBJ1-5
len: 13
v_gene: TRBV28
abundance: few

CDR3aa: CASSLGGWQLNQPQHF
CDR3nt: TGTGCCAGCAGCTTGGGGGGGTGGCAGTTAAATCAGCCCCAGCATTTT
d_gene: NA
j_gene: TRBJ1-5
len: 16
v_gene: TRBV7-8
abundance: NA